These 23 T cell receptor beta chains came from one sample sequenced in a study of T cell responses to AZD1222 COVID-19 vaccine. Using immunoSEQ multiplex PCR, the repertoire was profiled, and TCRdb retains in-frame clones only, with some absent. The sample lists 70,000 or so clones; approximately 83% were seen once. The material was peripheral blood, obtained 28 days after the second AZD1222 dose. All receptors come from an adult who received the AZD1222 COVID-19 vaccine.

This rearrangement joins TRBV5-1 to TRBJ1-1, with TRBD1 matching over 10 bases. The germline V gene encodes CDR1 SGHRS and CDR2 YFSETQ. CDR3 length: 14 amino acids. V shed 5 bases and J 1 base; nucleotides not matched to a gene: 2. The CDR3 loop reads CASRRQGANTEAFF. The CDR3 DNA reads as TGCGCCAGCAGAAGACAGGGGGCGAACACTGAAGCTTTCTTT.

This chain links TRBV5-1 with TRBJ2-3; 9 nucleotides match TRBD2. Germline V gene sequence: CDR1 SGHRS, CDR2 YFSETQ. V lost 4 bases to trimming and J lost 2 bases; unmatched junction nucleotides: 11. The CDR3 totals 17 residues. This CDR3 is CASSAVASGDYTDTQYF. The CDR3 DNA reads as TGCGCCAGCAGCGCTGTGGCTAGCGGGGACTACACAGATACGCAGTATTTT.

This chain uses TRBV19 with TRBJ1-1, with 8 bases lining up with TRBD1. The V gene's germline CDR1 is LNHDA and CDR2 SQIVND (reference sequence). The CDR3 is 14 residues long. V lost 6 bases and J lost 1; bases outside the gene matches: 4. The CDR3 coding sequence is TGTGCCAGTAGCGAAGACAGGGGGAACACTGAAGCTTTCTTT. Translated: CASSEDRGNTEAFF.

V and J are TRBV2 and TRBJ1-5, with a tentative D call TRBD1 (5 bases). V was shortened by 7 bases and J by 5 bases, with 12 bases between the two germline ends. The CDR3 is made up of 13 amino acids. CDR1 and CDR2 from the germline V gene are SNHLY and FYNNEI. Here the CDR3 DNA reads TGTGCCAGCAATGGGTTAGGGGATCAGCCCCAGCATTTT. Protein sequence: CASNGLGDQPQHF.

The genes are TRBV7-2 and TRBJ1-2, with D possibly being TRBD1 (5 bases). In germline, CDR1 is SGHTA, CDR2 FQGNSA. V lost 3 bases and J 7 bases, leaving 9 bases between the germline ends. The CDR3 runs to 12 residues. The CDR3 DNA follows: TGTGCCAGCAGCTTGGGGGTTGGTGGCTACACCTTC. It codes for CASSLGVGGYTF.

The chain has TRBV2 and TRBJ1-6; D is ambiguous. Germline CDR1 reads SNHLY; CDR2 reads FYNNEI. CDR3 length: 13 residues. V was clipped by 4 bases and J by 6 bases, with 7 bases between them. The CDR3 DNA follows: TGTGCCAGCAGTGGGCAGCTTAATTCACCCCTCCACTTT. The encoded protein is CASSGQLNSPLHF.

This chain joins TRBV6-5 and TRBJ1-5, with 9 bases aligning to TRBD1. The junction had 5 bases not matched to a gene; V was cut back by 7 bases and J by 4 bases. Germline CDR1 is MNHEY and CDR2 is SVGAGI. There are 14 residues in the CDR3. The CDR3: CASTGTGWNQPQHF. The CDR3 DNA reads TGTGCCAGCACTGGGACAGGGTGGAATCAGCCCCAGCATTTT.

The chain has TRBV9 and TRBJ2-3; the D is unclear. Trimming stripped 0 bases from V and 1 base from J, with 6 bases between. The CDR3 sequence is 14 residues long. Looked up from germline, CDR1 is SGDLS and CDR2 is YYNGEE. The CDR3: CASSVGVRTDTQYF. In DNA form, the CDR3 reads TGTGCCAGCAGCGTAGGGGTCCGCACAGATACGCAGTATTTT.

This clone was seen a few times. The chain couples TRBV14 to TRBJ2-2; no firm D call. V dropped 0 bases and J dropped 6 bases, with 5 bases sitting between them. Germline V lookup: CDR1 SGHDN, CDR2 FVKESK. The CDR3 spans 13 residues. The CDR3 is CASSQETAGELFF. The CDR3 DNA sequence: TGTGCCAGCAGCCAAGAGACCGCCGGGGAGCTGTTTTTT.

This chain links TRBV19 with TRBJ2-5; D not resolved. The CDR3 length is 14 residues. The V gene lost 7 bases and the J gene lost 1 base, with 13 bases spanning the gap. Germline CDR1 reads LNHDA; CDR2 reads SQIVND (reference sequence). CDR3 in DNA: TGTGCCAGTACCCTTCGACTCGCCCAAGAGACCCAGTACTTC. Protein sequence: CASTLRLAQETQYF.

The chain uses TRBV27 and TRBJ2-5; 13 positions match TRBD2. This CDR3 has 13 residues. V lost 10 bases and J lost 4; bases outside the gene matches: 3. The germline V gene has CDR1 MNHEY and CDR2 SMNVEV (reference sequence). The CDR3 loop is CATRTSGGETQYF. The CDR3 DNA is TGTGCCACCCGGACTAGCGGGGGAGAGACCCAGTACTTC.

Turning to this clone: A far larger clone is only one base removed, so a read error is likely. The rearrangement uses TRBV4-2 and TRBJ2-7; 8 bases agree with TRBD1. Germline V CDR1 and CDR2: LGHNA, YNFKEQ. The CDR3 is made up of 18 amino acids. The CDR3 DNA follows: TGTCCCAGCAGCCAAGACGACTGGGGGACAGGCAAACCTTACGAGCAGTACTTC. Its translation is CPSSQDDWGTGKPYEQYF.

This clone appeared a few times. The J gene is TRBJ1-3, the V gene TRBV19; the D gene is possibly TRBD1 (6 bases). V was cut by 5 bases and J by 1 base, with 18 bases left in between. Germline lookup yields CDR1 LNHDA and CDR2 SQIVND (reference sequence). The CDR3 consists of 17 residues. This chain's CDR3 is CASSEGNRVFSGNTIYF. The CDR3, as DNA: TGTGCCAGTAGTGAGGGGAACAGGGTCTTTTCTGGAAACACCATATATTTT. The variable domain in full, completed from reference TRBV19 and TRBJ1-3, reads DGGITQSPKYLFRKEGQNVTLSCEQNLNHDAMYWYRQDPGQGLRLIYYSQIVNDFQKGDIAEGYSVSREKKESFPLTVTSAQKNPTAFYLCASSEGNRVFSGNTIYFGEGSWLTVV.

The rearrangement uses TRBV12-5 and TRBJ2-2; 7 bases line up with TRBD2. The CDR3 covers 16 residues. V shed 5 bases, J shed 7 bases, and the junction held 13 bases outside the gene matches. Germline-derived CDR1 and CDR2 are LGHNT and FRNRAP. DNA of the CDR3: TGTGCTAGTGGTATACCGAGACAACGGGGGGACGGGGAGCTGTTTTTT. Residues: CASGIPRQRGDGELFF.

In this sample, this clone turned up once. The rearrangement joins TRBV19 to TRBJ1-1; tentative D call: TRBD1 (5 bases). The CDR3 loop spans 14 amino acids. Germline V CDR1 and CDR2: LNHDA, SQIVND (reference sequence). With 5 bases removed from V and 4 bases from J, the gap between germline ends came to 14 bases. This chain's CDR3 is CASSAGASGTEAFF. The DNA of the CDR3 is TGTGCCAGTAGTGCCGGGGCGTCTGGCACTGAAGCTTTCTTT. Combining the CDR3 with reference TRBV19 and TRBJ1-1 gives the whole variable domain DGGITQSPKYLFRKEGQNVTLSCEQNLNHDAMYWYRQDPGQGLRLIYYSQIVNDFQKGDIAEGYSVSREKKESFPLTVTSAQKNPTAFYLCASSAGASGTEAFFGQGTRLTVV.

CDR3 sequence reads: CASSGGTGSYNSPLHF. The CDR3 DNA reads TGTGCCAGCAGCGGAGGGACAGGGTCCTATAATTCACCCCTCCACTTT. The chain combines TRBV7-2 with TRBJ1-6; 9 bases are shared with TRBD1. Per germline, CDR1 SGHTA and CDR2 FQGNSA. This CDR3 comprises 16 residues. Trimming removed 5 bases from V and 1 base from J; junction bases left unmatched: 3.

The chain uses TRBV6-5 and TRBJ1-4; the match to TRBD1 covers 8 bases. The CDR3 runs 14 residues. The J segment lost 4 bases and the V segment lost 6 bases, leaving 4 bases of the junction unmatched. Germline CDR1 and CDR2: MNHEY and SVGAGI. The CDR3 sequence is CASRVDRGNEKLFF. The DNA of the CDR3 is TGTGCCAGCAGAGTAGACAGGGGTAATGAAAAACTGTTTTTT.

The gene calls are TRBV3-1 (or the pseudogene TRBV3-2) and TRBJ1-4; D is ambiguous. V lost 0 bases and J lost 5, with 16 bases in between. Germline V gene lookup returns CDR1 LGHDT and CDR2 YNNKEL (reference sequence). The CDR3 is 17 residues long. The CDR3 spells CASSQEGLRAQNEKLFF. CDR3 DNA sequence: TGTGCCAGCAGCCAAGAGGGTCTCCGGGCTCAAAATGAAAAACTGTTTTTT.

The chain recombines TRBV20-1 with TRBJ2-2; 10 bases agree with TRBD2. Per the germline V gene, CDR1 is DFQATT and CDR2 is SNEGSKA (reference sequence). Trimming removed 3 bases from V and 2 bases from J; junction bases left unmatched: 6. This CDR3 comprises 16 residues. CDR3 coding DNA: TGCAGTGCTAGTAGTAGCGGGGGGACAAACACCGGGGAGCTGTTTTTT. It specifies CSASSSGGTNTGELFF.

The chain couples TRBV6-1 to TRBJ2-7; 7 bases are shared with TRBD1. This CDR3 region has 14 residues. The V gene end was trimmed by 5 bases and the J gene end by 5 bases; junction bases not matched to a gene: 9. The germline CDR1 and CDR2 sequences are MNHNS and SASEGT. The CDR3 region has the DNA TGTGCCAGCAGTTTTACAGGGGAAGTTCACGAGCAGTACTTC. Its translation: CASSFTGEVHEQYF.

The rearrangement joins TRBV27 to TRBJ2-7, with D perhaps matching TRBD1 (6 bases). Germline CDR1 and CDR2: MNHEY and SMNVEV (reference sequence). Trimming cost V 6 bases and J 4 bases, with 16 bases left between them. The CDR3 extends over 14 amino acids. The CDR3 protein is CASRPTGKVYEQYF. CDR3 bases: TGTGCCAGCAGACCCACAGGGAAGGTATACGAGCAGTACTTC.

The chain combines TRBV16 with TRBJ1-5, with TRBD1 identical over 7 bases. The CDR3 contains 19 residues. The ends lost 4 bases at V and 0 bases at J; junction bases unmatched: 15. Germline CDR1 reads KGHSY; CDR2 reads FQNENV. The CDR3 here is CASSPGLGTATYSNQPQHF. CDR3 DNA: TGTGCCAGCAGCCCCGGACTCGGGACAGCTACCTATAGCAATCAGCCCCAGCATTTT.

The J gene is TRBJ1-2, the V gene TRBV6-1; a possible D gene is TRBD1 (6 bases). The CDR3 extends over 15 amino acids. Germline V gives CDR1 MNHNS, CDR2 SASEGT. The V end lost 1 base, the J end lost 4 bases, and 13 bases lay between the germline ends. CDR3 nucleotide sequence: TGTGCCAGCAGTGAAGGGGGGGGCAGCGGCTATGGCTACACCTTC. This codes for CASSEGGGSGYGYTF.